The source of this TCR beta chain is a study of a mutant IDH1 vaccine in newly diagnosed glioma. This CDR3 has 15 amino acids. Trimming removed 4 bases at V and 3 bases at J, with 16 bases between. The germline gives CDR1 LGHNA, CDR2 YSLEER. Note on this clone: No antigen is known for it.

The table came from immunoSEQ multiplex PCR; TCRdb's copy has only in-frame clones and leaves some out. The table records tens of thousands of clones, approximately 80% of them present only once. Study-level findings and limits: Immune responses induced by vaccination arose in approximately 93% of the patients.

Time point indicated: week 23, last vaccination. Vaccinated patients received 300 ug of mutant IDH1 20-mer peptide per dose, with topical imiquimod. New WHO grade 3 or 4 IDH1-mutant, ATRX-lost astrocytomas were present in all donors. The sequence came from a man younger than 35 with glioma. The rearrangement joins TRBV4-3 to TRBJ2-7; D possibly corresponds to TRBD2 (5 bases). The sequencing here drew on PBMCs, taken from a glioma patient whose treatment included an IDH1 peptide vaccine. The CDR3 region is CASSPTGSPHYEQYF. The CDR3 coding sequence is TGCGCCAGCAGCCCGACGGGAAGTCCTCACTACGAGCAGTACTTC.